This T cell receptor beta chain stems from a study of T-cell reconstitution after alpha-beta-depleted transplantation in children. The TCRbeta library incorporated unique molecular identifiers. MiXCR, applied by TCRdb to the PCR reads, yields one record per CDR3 protein. The profile shows about 250,000 distinct CDR3 sequences, roughly 25% of them singletons. CDR3 size: 16 residues. The germline V gene encodes CDR1 SGHRS and CDR2 YFSETQ. The junction had 8 bases not matched to a gene; V was cut back by 0 bases and J by 5 bases. In regard to this clonotype: Antigen unknown.

Whole-study results and caveats: Several hundred expanded graft clones reportedly were the source of alpha-beta T cells about two months after transplant. The high TCRbeta diversity at day 60 in some patients came from surviving recipient T cells and thymic progenitors. The main origin of T-cell counts and diversity one year after transplant was newly produced T cells.

The sample here was PBMCs, mostly from graft donor cells, taken 360 days after TCRalphabeta/CD19-depleted stem cell transplant. The J gene is TRBJ2-5, the V gene TRBV5-1, with 9 positions matching TRBD1. This sequence originates from a female patient between 2 and 15 years old who had a stem cell transplant for congenital amegakaryocytic thrombocytopenia, so the T cells may come from the graft donor. In nucleotides, the CDR3 is TGCGCCAGCAGCTTGGTTATAGGACAGGGGTCGGAGACCCAGTACTTC. Translation gives CASSLVIGQGSETQYF.